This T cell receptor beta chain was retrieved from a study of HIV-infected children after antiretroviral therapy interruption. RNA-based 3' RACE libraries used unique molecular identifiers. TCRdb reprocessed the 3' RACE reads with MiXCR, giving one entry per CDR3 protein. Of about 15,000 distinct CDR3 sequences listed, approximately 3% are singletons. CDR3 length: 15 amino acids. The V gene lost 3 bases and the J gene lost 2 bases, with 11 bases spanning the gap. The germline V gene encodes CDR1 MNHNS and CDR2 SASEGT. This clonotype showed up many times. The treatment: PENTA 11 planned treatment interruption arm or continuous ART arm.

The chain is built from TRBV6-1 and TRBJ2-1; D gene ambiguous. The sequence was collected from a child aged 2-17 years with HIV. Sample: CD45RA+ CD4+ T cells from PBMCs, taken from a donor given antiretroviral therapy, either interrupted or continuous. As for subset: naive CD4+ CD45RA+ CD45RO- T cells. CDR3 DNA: TGTGCCAGCAGTGATAAGTCTCTCACCTACAATGAGCAGTTCTTC. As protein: CASSDKSLTYNEQFF.